The clone carrying this TCR beta chain was recorded a few times. Its target is not known. Incorporated into the TCR beta cDNA libraries were unique molecular identifiers, which served to reduce PCR and sequencing biases. TCRdb re-analysed the PCR reads in MiXCR, keeping a single row per CDR3 protein. The sample consists of about 400,000 distinct CDR3 sequences, roughly 30% of them appearing once. This sample was included in a study of post-analysis software for immune sequencing data. The study, taken as a whole, reports: With TRBV5-6, TRBV5-1 and TRBV20-1 included, about five TRBV segments were more frequent in patients than in controls. Those samples that were prepared in the same batch co-clustered strongly by F measure. Significantly decreased normalized Chao1 diversity was recorded for multiple sclerosis patients relative to controls.

CDR3 length: 14 amino acids. The ends were cut back, 0 bases at V and 1 base at J, with 7 bases in the middle. Germline V gives CDR1 GTSNPN, CDR2 SVGIG (reference sequence). The TCR comes from a girl between 5 and 17 years old with multiple sclerosis. The chain combines TRBV30 with TRBJ1-5; D remains ambiguous. The sample comprised blood. CDR3: CAWSVPSSNQPQHF. In nucleotides, the CDR3 is TGTGCCTGGAGTGTACCAAGCAGCAATCAGCCCCAGCATTTT.